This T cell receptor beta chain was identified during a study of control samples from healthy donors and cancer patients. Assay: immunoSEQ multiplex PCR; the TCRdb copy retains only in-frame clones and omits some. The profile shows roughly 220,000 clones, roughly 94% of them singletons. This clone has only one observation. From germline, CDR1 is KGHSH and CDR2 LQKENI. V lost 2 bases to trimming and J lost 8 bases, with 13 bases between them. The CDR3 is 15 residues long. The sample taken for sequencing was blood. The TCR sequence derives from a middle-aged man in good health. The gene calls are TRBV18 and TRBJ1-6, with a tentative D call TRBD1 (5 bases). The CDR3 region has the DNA TGTGCCAGCTCACCAAGTCAGGGAATCGATTCACCCCTCCACTTT. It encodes CASSPSQGIDSPLHF. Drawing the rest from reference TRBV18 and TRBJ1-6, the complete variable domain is NAGVMQNPRHLVRRRGQEARLRCSPMKGHSHVYWYRQLPEEGLKFMVYLQKENIIDESGMPKERFSAEFPKEGPSILRIQQVVRGDSAAYFCASSPSQGIDSPLHFGNGTRLTVT.